Included here is one T cell receptor (beta chain) sequence, with context. As yet, its antigen is unknown. The CDR3 runs 14 residues. Trimming stripped 6 bases from V and 3 bases from J, with 11 bases between. The germline V gene encodes CDR1 SGHTA and CDR2 FQGTGA. Points from the study as a whole: Greatest tumor Treg TCR overlap was with tumor naive CD4+ cells. In terms of TCR gene usage, tumor memory CD4+ T cells clustered together with blood and lymph node memory CD4+ cells, as well as with lymph node naive CD4+ cells. The larger cohort examined one V-J beta rearrangement, not whole repertoires.

Via MiXCR, TCRdb re-called the 5' RACE reads, giving one row per CDR3 protein. The table has under 35,000 distinct CDR3 sequences, around 22% seen once; the top ten hold around 4.5%. This chain joins TRBV7-3 and TRBJ2-2; no reliable D call. This clonotype originated in a female donor with breast cancer. Sample: memory CD4+ T cells sorted from blood. Subset: memory CD4+ T cells, CD4+CD45RO+CD25-. The CDR3 DNA reads TGTGCCAGCAGATTTAACACCTACACCGGGGAGCTGTTTTTT. Protein product: CASRFNTYTGELFF.